The T cell receptor (beta chain) described here comes from a study of metastatic and nonmetastatic thyroid tumors. In the study overall: Blood and tumor or nodule tissue repertoires from malignant and benign thyroid patients were compared.

In regard to this clone: Its antigen is still unknown.

Until they underwent thyroid surgery, no patient had received any treatment. Study processing details: The distant-metastasis classifier for papillary thyroid cancer was built from CDR3 differences across clinicopathological groups. TCRdb recomputed clones from the PCR reads via MiXCR. The V and J calls and clone size come from TCRdb's table, not from the authors' own analysis. The data hold 19,000 or so clones, with about a quarter observed a single time. CDR1 and CDR2 (germline): DFQATT, SNEGSKA (reference sequence). The CDR3 loop spans 15 amino acids. Trimming cost V 4 bases and J 0 bases, with 14 bases left between them. Study results and limitations: For both blood and tumor, malignant thyroid tumors reportedly showed significantly higher TCR beta diversity than benign nodules did.

Material for sequencing was blood. V gene TRBV20-1 combines with J gene TRBJ2-3; maybe TRBD2 (6 bases). This receptor was obtained from a female donor with papillary thyroid cancer or a benign thyroid nodule (not recorded which). Some clones in this sample may be carry-over from other donors' samples. CDR3 residues: CSAIVAAISTDTQYF. The CDR3 nucleotides are TGCAGTGCTATAGTAGCGGCTATAAGCACAGATACGCAGTATTTT.